The 25 T cell receptor beta chains listed next were all sequenced from one sample in a study of blood T cell repertoires in COVID-19. Using immunoSEQ multiplex PCR, the repertoire was profiled, and TCRdb retains in-frame clones only, with some absent. The sample shows around 96,000 clones, 90% to 95% of them seen only once. The sequenced sample consisted of peripheral blood. The origin of the receptors is a human donor with active COVID-19. The donor label of this sample is uncertain.

The chain uses TRBV11-3 and TRBJ2-7; 9 bases fit TRBD1. The V gene end was trimmed by 4 bases and the J gene end by 5 bases; junction bases not matched to a gene: 6. Germline V gene data show CDR1 as SGHNT and CDR2 as YENEEA. The CDR3 runs to 14 residues. In DNA form, the CDR3 reads TGTGCCAGCAGCTCGGGACAGGGCATCCACGAGCAGTACTTC. Residues: CASSSGQGIHEQYF.

The chain recombines TRBV27 with TRBJ2-3; 10 nucleotides line up with TRBD2. The CDR3 length is 16 residues. V gave up 1 base and J gave up 0 bases; unmatched junction bases: 1. Germline assignment: CDR1 MNHEY and CDR2 SMNVEV (reference sequence). The CDR3 is CASSLLLAGSTDTQYF. The CDR3 DNA is TGTGCCAGCAGTTTATTACTAGCGGGGAGCACAGATACGCAGTATTTT.

The rearrangement links TRBV4-1 to TRBJ2-2; the match to TRBD1 covers 11 bases. V lost 5 bases, J lost 0 bases, and 5 bases stayed unmatched. Germline CDR1 is MGHRA and CDR2 is YSYEKL. The CDR3 sequence is 17 residues long. CDR3 sequence: CASSWDRGGPNTGELFF. The CDR3 DNA is TGCGCCAGCAGCTGGGACAGGGGGGGCCCGAACACCGGGGAGCTGTTTTTT.

This chain uses TRBV5-1 with TRBJ2-7; maybe TRBD1 (6 bases). V was shortened by 0 bases and J by 6 bases, with 13 bases between the two germline ends. Germline V CDR1 and CDR2: SGHRS, YFSETQ. The CDR3 totals 14 residues. The CDR3 loop reads CASSLAAWGPEQYF. In DNA form, the CDR3 reads TGCGCCAGCAGCTTGGCCGCGTGGGGGCCCGAGCAGTACTTC.

The J gene is TRBJ2-7, the V gene TRBV5-1, with D possibly being TRBD2 (6 bases). Germline CDR1 and CDR2: SGHRS and YFSETQ. The CDR3 extends over 15 amino acids. Trimming pared 5 bases from V and 7 bases from J, leaving 22 bases between. Here the CDR3 DNA reads TGCGCCAGCAGGGTTGGTTTCTCGGGGGAGATAGAGCAGTACTTC. Translating gives CASRVGFSGEIEQYF. The variable domain in full, completed from reference TRBV5-1 and TRBJ2-7, reads KAGVTQTPRYLIKTRGQQVTLSCSPISGHRSVSWYQQTPGQGLQFLFEYFSETQRNKGNFPGRFSGRQFSNSRSEMNVSTLELGDSALYLCASRVGFSGEIEQYFGPGTRLTVT.

The CDR3 reads CASSQGDRGLREKLFF. In nucleotides, the CDR3 is TGTGCCAGCAGCCAGGGTGACAGGGGGCTTCGTGAAAAACTGTTTTTT. The rearrangement uses TRBV3-1 (or the pseudogene TRBV3-2) and TRBJ1-4, with 10 bases lining up with TRBD1. V shed 3 bases and J 7 bases; nucleotides not matched to a gene: 8. The germline CDR1 and CDR2 sequences are LGHDT and YNNKEL (reference sequence). The CDR3 is made up of 16 amino acids.

This clone has only one observation. The chain joins TRBV14 to TRBJ1-1; D uncertain. Trimming shortened V by 1 base and J by 1 base, and 10 bases separated the two germline ends. CDR1 and CDR2 from the germline V gene are SGHDN and FVKESK. The CDR3 covers 15 residues. The CDR3 sequence is CASSQGLRSNTEAFF. In nucleotides, the CDR3 is TGTGCCAGCAGCCAAGGACTTCGATCGAACACTGAAGCTTTCTTT.

This clone was detected only once. This chain links TRBV28 with TRBJ2-5; D possibly corresponds to TRBD2 (5 bases). Trimming cost V 11 bases and J 5 bases, with 12 bases left between them. Germline lookup yields CDR1 MDHEN and CDR2 SYDVKM. This CDR3 is built from 11 residues. CDR3 sequence: CASLALETQYF. CDR3 nucleotides: TGTGCCTCGCTAGCCCTGGAGACCCAGTACTTC. The full variable domain, in which reference TRBV28 and TRBJ2-5 provide the parts outside the CDR3, is DVKVTQSSRYLVKRTGEKVFLECVQDMDHENMFWYRQDPGLGLRLIYFSYDVKMKEKGDIPEGYSVSREKKERFSLILESASTNQTSMYLCASLALETQYFGPGTRLLVL.

A remark on this clone: One end of the junction varies from germline; a read error may be responsible. The J gene is TRBJ2-7, the V gene TRBV6-5; D unresolved. The CDR3 is 15 amino acids. Germline V gene data show CDR1 as MNHEY and CDR2 as SVGAGI. CDR3 residues: CANSLLGRQTYEQYF. CDR3 bases: TGTGCCAACAGTCTCCTGGGCAGGCAAACCTACGAGCAGTACTTC.

The chain recombines TRBV3-1 (or the pseudogene TRBV3-2) with TRBJ1-1, with a tentative D call TRBD1 (5 bases). V lost 3 bases, J lost 8 bases, and 10 bases lay in between. Looked up from germline, CDR1 is LGHDT and CDR2 is YNNKEL (reference sequence). This CDR3 contains 12 residues. Written as DNA, the CDR3 is TGTGCCAGCAGCCAGAGGAAGGGGGAAGCTTTCTTT. Encoded protein: CASSQRKGEAFF.

The chain couples TRBV12-5 to TRBJ2-7; possible D gene TRBD2, 5 bases. Trimming cost V 5 bases and J 2 bases, with 16 bases left between them. The germline gives CDR1 LGHNT, CDR2 FRNRAP. The CDR3 spans 15 residues. CDR3 sequence (DNA): TGTGCTAGTGGTGCCGGCCGGGGTTTCACCTACGAGCAGTACTTC. Residues: CASGAGRGFTYEQYF.

The chain uses TRBV28 and TRBJ2-1; D call uncertain. V was clipped by 4 bases and J by 8 bases, with 12 bases between them. Looked up from germline, CDR1 is MDHEN and CDR2 is SYDVKM. CDR3 length equals 13 residues. CDR3 DNA: TGTGCCAGCAGTTATCGAGCGTATGATGAGCAGTTCTTC. As protein: CASSYRAYDEQFF.

The DNA for the CDR3 is TGTGCCAGCAGCCGGAATCAGCCCCAGCATTTT. It translates to CASSRNQPQHF. This chain connects TRBV12-3 or TRBV12-4 to TRBJ1-5, with D unclear. V was trimmed by 6 bases and J by 4 bases, leaving 4 bases between them. The CDR3 runs 11 residues.

This rearrangement joins TRBV4-1 to TRBJ1-2; no clear D gene. The CDR3 has 15 amino acids. Per the germline V gene, CDR1 is MGHRA and CDR2 is YSYEKL. V lost 0 bases and J 0 bases, leaving 8 bases between the germline ends. CDR3 protein: CASSQEPTANYGYTF. CDR3 nucleotide sequence: TGCGCCAGCAGCCAAGAGCCCACAGCTAACTATGGCTACACCTTC.

V gene TRBV19 combines with J gene TRBJ2-2; D possibly corresponds to TRBD1 (6 bases). The ends were cut back, 8 bases at V and 0 bases at J, with 13 bases in the middle. The CDR3 totals 15 residues. CDR1 and CDR2 from the germline V gene are LNHDA and SQIVND (reference sequence). The CDR3 DNA follows: TGTGCCAGTTCTAACGGACAGACGAACACCGGGGAGCTGTTTTTT. Its translation is CASSNGQTNTGELFF.

J is TRBJ2-4 and V is TRBV5-4, with 7 bases lining up with TRBD2. With V trimmed by 4 bases and J by 7 bases, 5 bases remained unmatched. Germline V CDR1 and CDR2: SGHNT, YYREEE (reference sequence). The CDR3 runs to 13 residues. The CDR3 region has the DNA TGTGCCAGCAGCGTGAGGGGAGGGAACATTCAGTACTTC. It is translated as CASSVRGGNIQYF. Drawing the rest from reference TRBV5-4 and TRBJ2-4, the complete variable domain is ETGVTQSPTHLIKTRGQQVTLRCSSQSGHNTVSWYQQALGQGPQFIFQYYREEENGRGNFPPRFSGLQFPNYSSELNVNALELDDSALYLCASSVRGGNIQYFGAGTRLSVL.

The gene calls are TRBV7-9 and TRBJ2-2; D may be TRBD2 (6 bases). The germline CDR1 and CDR2 sequences are SEHNR and FQNEAQ (reference sequence). The CDR3 spans 13 residues. With 6 bases removed from V and 9 bases from J, the gap between germline ends came to 14 bases. CDR3 sequence reads: CASRPGEIRELFF. The DNA of the CDR3 is TGTGCCAGCAGGCCGGGGGAAATAAGGGAGCTGTTTTTT.

The chain carries TRBV15 and TRBJ2-7, with 9 positions matching TRBD2. The V gene's germline CDR1 is LNHNV and CDR2 YYDKDF (reference sequence). The V segment lost 0 bases and the J segment 5 bases; nucleotides outside the gene matches: 8. This CDR3 has 16 amino acids. The chain's CDR3 is CATSRDGTSYLHEQYF. The DNA of the CDR3 is TGTGCCACCAGCAGAGATGGGACTAGCTACTTGCACGAGCAGTACTTC.

V gene TRBV6-1 combines with J gene TRBJ2-7; a weak D match, TRBD1 (5 bases). V was clipped by 2 bases and J by 0 bases, with 14 bases between them. Germline CDR1 and CDR2: MNHNS and SASEGT. The CDR3 consists of 16 residues. CDR3 DNA: TGTGCCAGCAGTGAATTAAAGGGGATTCCCTCCTACGAGCAGTACTTC. This encodes CASSELKGIPSYEQYF.

The chain has TRBV5-6 and TRBJ2-2; D possibly corresponds to TRBD2 (6 bases). V was trimmed by 1 base and J by 7 bases, leaving 23 bases between them. This CDR3 has 18 amino acids. Germline CDR1 is SGHDT and CDR2 is YYEEEE. The chain's CDR3 is CASSLRGVGRREGGELFF. As DNA, the CDR3 is TGTGCCAGCAGCTTGCGCGGGGTTGGCAGACGAGAAGGCGGGGAGCTGTTTTTT.

The chain is built from TRBV11-2 and TRBJ1-1; possible D gene TRBD1, 5 bases. The ends were cut back, 2 bases at V and 4 bases at J, with 14 bases in the middle. CDR1 and CDR2 from the germline V gene are SGHAT and FQNNGV. The CDR3 length is 15 residues. CDR3 nucleotide sequence: TGTGCCAGCAGCTTAAGGCAGGGAAAGGCCACTGAAGCTTTCTTT. Translation: CASSLRQGKATEAFF.

The V call is TRBV27, the J call TRBJ1-6; TRBD1 matches at 10 bases. The CDR3 runs 14 residues. J gave up 7 bases and V 8 bases, and 5 bases lay outside the gene matches. Germline assignment: CDR1 MNHEY and CDR2 SMNVEV (reference sequence). The CDR3 DNA reads TGTGCCAGCCATAAGGACAGGGGGAATTCACCCCTCCACTTT. This gives the protein CASHKDRGNSPLHF.

This chain links TRBV5-5 with TRBJ1-1; 8 nucleotides match TRBD1. Germline V gene sequence: CDR1 SGHKS, CDR2 YYEKEE (reference sequence). The CDR3 sequence is 15 residues long. V trimming: 0 bases; J trimming: 7 bases; junction bases outside the gene matches: 8. The CDR3 DNA reads as TGTGCCAGCAGCTTGGACCAGGGGGCGAGGATTGAAGCTTTCTTT. Its protein is CASSLDQGARIEAFF.

The chain combines TRBV27 with TRBJ2-7; TRBD1 might be the D (6 bases). Trimming left V 6 bases short and J 0 bases short, with 9 bases between. CDR3 length: 13 residues. Germline V CDR1 and CDR2: MNHEY, SMNVEV (reference sequence). For the CDR3, the DNA is TGTGCCAGCAGGAACAGGGACTCCTACGAGCAGTACTTC. Its protein product is CASRNRDSYEQYF.

CDR3 loop: CASSLSPPSSGARLDTQYF. The CDR3 nucleotides are TGCGCCAGCAGCTTGTCGCCCCCGTCTAGCGGCGCCCGCTTAGATACGCAGTATTTT. The chain joins TRBV5-1 to TRBJ2-3; 7 bases map to TRBD2. Trimming at V came to 1 base and at J to 5 bases, leaving 19 bases not matched to a gene. This CDR3 contains 19 residues. CDR1 SGHRS and CDR2 YFSETQ come from the germline V gene.